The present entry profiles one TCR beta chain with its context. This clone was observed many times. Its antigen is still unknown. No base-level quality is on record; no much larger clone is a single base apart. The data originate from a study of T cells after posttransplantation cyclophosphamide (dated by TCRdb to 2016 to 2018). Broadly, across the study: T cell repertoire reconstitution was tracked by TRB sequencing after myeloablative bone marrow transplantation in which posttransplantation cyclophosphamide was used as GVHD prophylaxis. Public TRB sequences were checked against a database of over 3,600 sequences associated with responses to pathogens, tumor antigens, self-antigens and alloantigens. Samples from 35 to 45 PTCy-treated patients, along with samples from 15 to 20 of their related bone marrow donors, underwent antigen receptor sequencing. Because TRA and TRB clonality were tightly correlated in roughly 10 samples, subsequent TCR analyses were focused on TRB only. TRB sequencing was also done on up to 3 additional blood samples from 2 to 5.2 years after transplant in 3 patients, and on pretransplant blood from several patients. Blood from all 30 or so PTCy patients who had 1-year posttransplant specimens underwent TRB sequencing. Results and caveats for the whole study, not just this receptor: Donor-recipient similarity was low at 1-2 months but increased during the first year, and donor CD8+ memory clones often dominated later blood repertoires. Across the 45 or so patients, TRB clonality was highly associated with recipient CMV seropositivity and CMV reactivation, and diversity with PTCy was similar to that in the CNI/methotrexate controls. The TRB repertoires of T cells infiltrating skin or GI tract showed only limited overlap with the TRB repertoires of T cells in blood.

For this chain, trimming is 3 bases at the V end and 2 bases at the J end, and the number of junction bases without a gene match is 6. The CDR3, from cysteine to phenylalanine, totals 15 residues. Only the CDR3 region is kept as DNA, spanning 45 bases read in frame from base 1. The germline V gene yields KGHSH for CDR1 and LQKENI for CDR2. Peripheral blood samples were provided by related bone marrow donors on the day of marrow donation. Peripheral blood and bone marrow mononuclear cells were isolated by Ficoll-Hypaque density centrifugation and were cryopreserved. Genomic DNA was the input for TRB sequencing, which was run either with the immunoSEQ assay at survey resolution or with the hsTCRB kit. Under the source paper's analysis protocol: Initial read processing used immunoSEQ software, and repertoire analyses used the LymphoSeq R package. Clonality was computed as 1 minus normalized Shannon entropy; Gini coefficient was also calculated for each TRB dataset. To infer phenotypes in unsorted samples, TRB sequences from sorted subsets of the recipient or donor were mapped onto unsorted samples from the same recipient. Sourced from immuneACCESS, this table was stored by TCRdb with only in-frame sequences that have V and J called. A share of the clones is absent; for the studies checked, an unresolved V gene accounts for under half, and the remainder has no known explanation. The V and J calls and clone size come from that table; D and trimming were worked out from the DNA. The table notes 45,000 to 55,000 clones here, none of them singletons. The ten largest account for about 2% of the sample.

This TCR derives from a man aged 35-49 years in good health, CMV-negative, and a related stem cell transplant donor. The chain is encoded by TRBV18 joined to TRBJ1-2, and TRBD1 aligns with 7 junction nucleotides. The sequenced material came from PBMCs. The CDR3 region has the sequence CASSPSGTDNYGYTF. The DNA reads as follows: TGTGCCAGCTCACCGTCCGGGACAGACAACTATGGCTACACCTTC.